This TCR beta chain is from a study of PD-L1 blockade in urothelial cancer (dated by TCRdb to 2016 to 2017). As for the study more broadly: Therapy was started around 2014 for all patients, and atezolizumab 1,200 mg was administered intravenously every 3 weeks. About 90% of the roughly 29 patients were males with bladder-origin urothelial cancer, and about 65% of the roughly 30 reported a prior smoking history. An ECOG performance status of 0 or 1 was recorded for the patients, and 0 to 3 prior chemotherapy regimens had been received by the patients. Blood samples were analyzed at 3 weeks after treatment start (second dose) and at 6 weeks after treatment start. A median of around 150,000 T cells and tens of thousands of unique TCRs was obtained from blood samples, and a median clonality of 0.080 was observed. The study, an exploratory multi-omic analysis, examined somatic, immune and clinical correlates of response to PD-L1 blockade with atezolizumab in urothelial cancer. Pretreatment tumor samples, along with matched peripheral blood collected serially before and after atezolizumab treatment, underwent TCR sequencing. Durable clinical benefit was defined as progression-free survival longer than 6 months, and TCR features were also tested against progression-free and overall survival. In the same patients, whole exome sequencing and RNA sequencing of pretreatment tumors were performed in addition to TCR sequencing. Several patients reached durable clinical benefit, while 20 or so patients did not. Pretreatment blood TCR-seq was available for 30 or so patients, at least one posttreatment blood collection was obtained for about 24 patients, and tumor TCR-seq was available for about 24 patients. Paper-wide results and their limitations: Because the sample size was small (n ≈ 29) and many exploratory analyses were performed, the results are intended to be hypothesis-generating. A pretreatment peripheral blood TCR clonality below the median was linked to improved progression-free and overall survival. Greater expansion of tumor-associated TCR clones in peripheral blood 3 weeks after the start of treatment was observed in patients with durable benefit (n of about 21, p = 0.022).

From the cysteine up to the phenylalanine, the CDR3 has a length of 15 residues. CDR3 DNA is the only sequence kept; it has 45 bases, read in frame from the first base. The V end loses 6 bases and the J end loses 1 base, and a stretch of 13 bases separates them. The germline V gene yields MDHEN for CDR1 and SYDVKM for CDR2. A cohort of more than 25 patients with locally advanced or metastatic urothelial carcinoma, treated at Memorial Sloan Kettering on a trial protocol, was included. Peripheral blood mononuclear cells were collected pretreatment and during treatment, with between 1 and 8 total time points obtained per patient. The Qiagen DNeasy Blood extraction kit was used to purify genomic DNA from total PBMCs and tumor samples. PBMCs were collected pretreatment and during treatment, and were isolated and stored as previously described. Synthetic TCR analog templates were spiked into each PCR to estimate absolute template abundance from read counts. The immunoSEQ assay was used to amplify TCRbeta CDR3 regions from genomic DNA with bias-controlled V and J gene primers. Sequencing of rearranged TCRbeta segments was performed at approximately 20X coverage. The paper's data handling went like this. Sequencing errors were corrected by clustering and CDR3s were annotated against IMGT to assign V, D and J genes. Downstream analyses used only productive TCRbeta rearrangements, leaving out any out-of-frame or stop-codon sequences. To compute clonality, Shannon entropy was normalized by the log of the number of unique productive sequences and then subtracted from one. Clones differing between time points or between blood and tumor were identified using Fisher's exact test with Benjamini-Hochberg correction, with an adjusted p below 0.01 applied as the threshold. The immuneACCESS repertoire file appears here via TCRdb, limited to in-frame rearrangements. These files lack a portion of the clones; in checked studies, under half of the deficit traces to unresolved V genes, and the cause of the others is not known. From that table come the V and J calls and clone size; the DNA was used to work out D and trimming. Counted in this sample were just over 14,000 clones; roughly 90% of them appeared once. The ten most abundant clones make up about 15% of the sample.

As to this clone: Its specific antigen is unknown. Base qualities were left out, and no much larger clone turns up one base away.

This receptor was identified in a man between 65 and 79 years old with urothelial cancer. Sequences were derived from PBMCs, sampled around atezolizumab (anti-PD-L1) treatment. The sequence joins TRBV28 to TRBJ1-5, with the D gene not confidently named. CDR3 protein: CASSETPGSNQPQHF. The bases are TGTGCCAGCAGCGAGACCCCGGGAAGCAATCAGCCCCAGCATTTT. Where the CDR3 stops, the reference TRBV28 and TRBJ1-5 genes take over; the full variable domain is DVKVTQSSRYLVKRTGEKVFLECVQDMDHENMFWYRQDPGLGLRLIYFSYDVKMKEKGDIPEGYSVSREKKERFSLILESASTNQTSMYLCASSETPGSNQPQHFGDGTRLSIL.